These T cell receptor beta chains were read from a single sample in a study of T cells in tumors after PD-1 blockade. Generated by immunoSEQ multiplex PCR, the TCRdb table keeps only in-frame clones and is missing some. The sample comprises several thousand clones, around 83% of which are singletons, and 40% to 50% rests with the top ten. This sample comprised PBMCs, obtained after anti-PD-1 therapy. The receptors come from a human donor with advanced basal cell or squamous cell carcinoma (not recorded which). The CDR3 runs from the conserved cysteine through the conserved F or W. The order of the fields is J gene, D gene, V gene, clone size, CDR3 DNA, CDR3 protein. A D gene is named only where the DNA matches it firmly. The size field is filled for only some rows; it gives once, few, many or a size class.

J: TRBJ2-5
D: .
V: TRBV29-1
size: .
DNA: TGCAGCGTACCCAACCCCCTCTCTGGGGAGTGGACCCAGTACTTC
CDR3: CSVPNPLSGEWTQYF

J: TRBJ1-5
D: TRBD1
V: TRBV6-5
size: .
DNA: TGTGCCAGCACCGGGACAGGGTCTAGCAATCAGCCCCAGCATTTT
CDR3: CASTGTGSSNQPQHF

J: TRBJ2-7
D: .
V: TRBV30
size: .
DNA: TGTGCCTGGGGAATTGGGGGTTCCTACGAGCAGTACTTC
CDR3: CAWGIGGSYEQYF

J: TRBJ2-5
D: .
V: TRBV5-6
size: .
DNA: TGTGCCAGCAGATATGCCCAAGAGACCCAGTACTTC
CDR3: CASRYAQETQYF

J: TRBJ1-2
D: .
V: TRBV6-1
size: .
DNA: TGTGCCAGCAGTGAGACCGAACAGGGCCATGGCTACACCTTC
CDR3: CASSETEQGHGYTF

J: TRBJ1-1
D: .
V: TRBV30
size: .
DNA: TGTGCCTGGTCGCCCGACGTTAACACTGAAGCTTTCTTT
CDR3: CAWSPDVNTEAFF

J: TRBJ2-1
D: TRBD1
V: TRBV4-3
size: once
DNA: TGCGCCAGCAGCCAAGATTGGACAGGGGTACGGGAGCAGTTCTTC
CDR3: CASSQDWTGVREQFF

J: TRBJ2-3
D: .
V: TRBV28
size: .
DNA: TGTGCCAGCAGTTCCGGGTCCGTCACAGATACGCAGTATTTT
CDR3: CASSSGSVTDTQYF

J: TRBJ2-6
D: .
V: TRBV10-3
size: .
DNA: TGTGCCATCAGTGGTGCCCGGGTCTCTGGGGCCAACGTCCTGACTTTC
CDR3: CAISGARVSGANVLTF

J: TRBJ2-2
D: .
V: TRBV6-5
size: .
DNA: TGTGCCAGCAGGGGACAAGCGGGGTTTGGCGGGGAGCTGTTTTTT
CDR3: CASRGQAGFGGELFF

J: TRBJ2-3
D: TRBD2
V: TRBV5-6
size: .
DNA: TGTGCCAGCAGTTCAACTAGCGGGGGTCGGAGCACAGATACGCAGTATTTT
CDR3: CASSSTSGGRSTDTQYF

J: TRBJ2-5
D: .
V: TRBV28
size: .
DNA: TGTGCCAGCAGTTTCACAGGCGGGGAGACCCAGTACTTC
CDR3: CASSFTGGETQYF